This paragraph covers one TCR beta chain sequence. Recruitment covered 25 or so US areas and drew participants whose ages spanned roughly 18 to 89 years. This sample is part of a study of blood T cell repertoires in COVID-19. The wider study: Both acute and convalescent COVID-19 samples were obtained from the United States, Italy and Spain.

As handled by the study authors: The assay estimated nucleated cells by amplifying reference gene primers. This table comes from immunoSEQ multiplex PCR, and its TCRdb copy is limited to in-frame clones, with some not included. V and J calls and clone size follow that table, whereas D and trimming were derived from the DNA. The repertoire holds 320,000 or so clones, with roughly nine tenths as singletons. The sample consisted of PBMCs or T cells enriched from blood (not recorded which). The origin of this receptor is a man aged 55-75 years who had recovered from COVID-19.

CDR3 region: CASSSAGTSSYNEQFF. DNA for the CDR3: TGTGCCAGCAGCAGCGCCGGGACTAGCTCCTACAATGAGCAGTTCTTC. The chain recombines TRBV5-4 with TRBJ2-1, with 8 positions matching TRBD2. The CDR3 spans 16 residues. Germline values: CDR1 SGHNT, CDR2 YYREEE (reference sequence). V trimming: 4 bases; J trimming: 0 bases; junction bases outside the gene matches: 6.